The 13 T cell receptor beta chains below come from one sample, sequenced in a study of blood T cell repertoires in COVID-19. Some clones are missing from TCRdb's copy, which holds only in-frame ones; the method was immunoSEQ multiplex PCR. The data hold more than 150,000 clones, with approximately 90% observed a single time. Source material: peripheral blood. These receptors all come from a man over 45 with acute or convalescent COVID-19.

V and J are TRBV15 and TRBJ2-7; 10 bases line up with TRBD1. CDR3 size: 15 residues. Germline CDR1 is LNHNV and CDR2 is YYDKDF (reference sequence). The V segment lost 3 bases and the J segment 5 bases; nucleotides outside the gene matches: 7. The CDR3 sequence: CATSSSRDRGHEQYF. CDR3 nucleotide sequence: TGTGCCACCAGCAGCAGCCGGGACAGGGGTCACGAGCAGTACTTC.

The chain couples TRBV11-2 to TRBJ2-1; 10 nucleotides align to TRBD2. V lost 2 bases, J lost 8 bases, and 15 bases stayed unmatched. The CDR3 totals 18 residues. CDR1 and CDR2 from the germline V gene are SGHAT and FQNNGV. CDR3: CASSLRGGGLAGVDEQFF. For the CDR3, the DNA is TGTGCCAGCAGCTTAAGAGGTGGGGGGCTAGCGGGAGTAGATGAGCAGTTCTTC.

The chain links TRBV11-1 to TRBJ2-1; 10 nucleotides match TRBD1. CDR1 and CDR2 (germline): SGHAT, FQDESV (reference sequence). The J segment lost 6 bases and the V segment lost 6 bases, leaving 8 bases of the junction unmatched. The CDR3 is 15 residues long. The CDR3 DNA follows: TGTGCCAGCAGTTCCGGGACAGGGGCCTCCAATGAGCAGTTCTTC. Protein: CASSSGTGASNEQFF.

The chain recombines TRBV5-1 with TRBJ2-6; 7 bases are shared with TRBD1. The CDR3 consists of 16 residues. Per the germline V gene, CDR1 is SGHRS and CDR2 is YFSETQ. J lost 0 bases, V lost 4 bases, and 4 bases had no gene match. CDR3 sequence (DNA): TGCGCCAGCAGCCCTAACAGGGGCTCTGGGGCCAACGTCCTGACTTTC. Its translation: CASSPNRGSGANVLTF.

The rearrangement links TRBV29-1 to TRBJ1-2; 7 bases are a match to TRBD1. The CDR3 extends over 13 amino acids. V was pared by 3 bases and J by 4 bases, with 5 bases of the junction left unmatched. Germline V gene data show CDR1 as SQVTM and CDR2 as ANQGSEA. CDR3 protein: CSVDGSGGYGYTF. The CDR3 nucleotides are TGCAGCGTTGATGGGTCAGGGGGCTATGGCTACACCTTC.

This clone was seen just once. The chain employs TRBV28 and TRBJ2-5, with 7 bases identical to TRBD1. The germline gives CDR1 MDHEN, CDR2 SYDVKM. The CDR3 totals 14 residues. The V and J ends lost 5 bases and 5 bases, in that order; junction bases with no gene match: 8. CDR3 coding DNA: TGTGCCAGCAGTATCTCGGACAGGAGGGAGACCCAGTACTTC. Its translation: CASSISDRRETQYF.

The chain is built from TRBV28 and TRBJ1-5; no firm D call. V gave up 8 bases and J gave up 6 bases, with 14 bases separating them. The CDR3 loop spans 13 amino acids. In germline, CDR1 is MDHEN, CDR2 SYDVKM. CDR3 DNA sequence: TGTGCCAGCGACTCTGGTCCCGCTCAGCCCCAGCATTTT. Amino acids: CASDSGPAQPQHF.

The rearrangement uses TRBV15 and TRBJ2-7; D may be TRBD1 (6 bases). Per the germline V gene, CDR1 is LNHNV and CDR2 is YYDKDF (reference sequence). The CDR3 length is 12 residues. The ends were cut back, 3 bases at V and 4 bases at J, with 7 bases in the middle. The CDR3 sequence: CATSRDRYEQYF. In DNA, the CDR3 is TGTGCCACCAGCAGGGACAGATACGAGCAGTACTTC.

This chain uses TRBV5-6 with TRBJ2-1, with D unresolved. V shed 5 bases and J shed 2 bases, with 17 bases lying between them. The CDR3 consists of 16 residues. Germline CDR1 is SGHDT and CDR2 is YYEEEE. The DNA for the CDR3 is TGTGCCAGCAGTTACCGAGCGCGCCTTCCCTACAATGAGCAGTTCTTC. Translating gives CASSYRARLPYNEQFF.

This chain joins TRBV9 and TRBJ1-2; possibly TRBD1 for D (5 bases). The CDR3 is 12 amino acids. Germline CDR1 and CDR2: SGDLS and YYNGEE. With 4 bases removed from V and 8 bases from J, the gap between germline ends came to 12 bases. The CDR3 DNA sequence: TGTGCCAGCAGCCCCCAGGGTTGGGGCTACACCTTC. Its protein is CASSPQGWGYTF.

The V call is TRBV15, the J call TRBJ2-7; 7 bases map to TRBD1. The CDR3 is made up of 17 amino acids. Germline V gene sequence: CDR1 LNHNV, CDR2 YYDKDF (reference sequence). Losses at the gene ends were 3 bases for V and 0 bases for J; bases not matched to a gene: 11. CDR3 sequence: CATSRGSGTATSYEQYF. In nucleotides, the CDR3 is TGTGCCACCAGCAGGGGATCCGGGACAGCTACCTCCTACGAGCAGTACTTC.

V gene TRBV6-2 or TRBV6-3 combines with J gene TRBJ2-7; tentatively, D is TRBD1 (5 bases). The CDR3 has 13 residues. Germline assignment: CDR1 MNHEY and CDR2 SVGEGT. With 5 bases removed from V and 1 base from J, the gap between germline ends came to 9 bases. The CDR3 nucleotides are TGTGCCAGCAGTAAAGCAGGGTCCTACGAGCAGTACTTC. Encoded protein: CASSKAGSYEQYF.

This CDR3 reads CASSLLGGEEKLFF. The CDR3, as DNA: TGTGCCAGCAGTTTGTTGGGAGGAGAGGAAAAACTGTTTTTT. The gene calls are TRBV27 and TRBJ1-4, with D unclear. CDR1 is MNHEY and CDR2 is SMNVEV in the germline V gene (reference sequence). The CDR3 has 14 amino acids. Trimming took 3 bases from V and 8 from J, leaving 13 bases between them.